The T cell receptor (beta chain) described here comes from a study of cytomegalovirus exposure and HLA in healthy donors. Whole-study context: A prior study identified 110 million or so unique TCR beta sequences from some 200 million T cells.

Primers: 60 Vbeta forward and 13 Jbeta reverse. Profiled with immunoSEQ multiplex PCR; TCRdb holds only in-frame clones, not every one. The table has some 200,000 clones, roughly 80% seen once. J gave up 5 bases and V 3 bases, and 2 bases lay outside the gene matches. Germline V gives CDR1 MDHEN, CDR2 SYDVKM. CDR3 length: 13 amino acids. Broader study findings: Associated with cytomegalovirus, according to the listing, were about 160 TCR beta chains. There were several of the most significant clusters that appeared linked to common viral pathogens in a later analysis.

In regard to this clone: The antigen remains unidentified.

Sequenced input: PBMCs. The TCR originated in a female donor in good health and CMV-seronegative. This chain connects TRBV28 to TRBJ1-2; 8 bases map to TRBD1. CDR3 nucleotides: TGTGCCAGCAGTTTTACAGGGGGGTATGGCTACACCTTC. Translation gives CASSFTGGYGYTF.